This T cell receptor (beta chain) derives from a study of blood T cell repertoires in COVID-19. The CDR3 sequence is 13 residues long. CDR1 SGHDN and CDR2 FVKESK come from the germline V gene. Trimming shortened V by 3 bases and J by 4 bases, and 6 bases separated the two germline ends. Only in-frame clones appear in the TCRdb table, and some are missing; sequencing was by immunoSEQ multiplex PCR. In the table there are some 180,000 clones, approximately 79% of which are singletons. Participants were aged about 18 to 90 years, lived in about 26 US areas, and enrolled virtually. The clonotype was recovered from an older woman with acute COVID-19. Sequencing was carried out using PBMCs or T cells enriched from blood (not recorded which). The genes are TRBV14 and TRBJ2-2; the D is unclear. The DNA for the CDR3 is TGTGCCAGCAGCCACACGGTCACCGGGGAGCTGTTTTTT. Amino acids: CASSHTVTGELFF.